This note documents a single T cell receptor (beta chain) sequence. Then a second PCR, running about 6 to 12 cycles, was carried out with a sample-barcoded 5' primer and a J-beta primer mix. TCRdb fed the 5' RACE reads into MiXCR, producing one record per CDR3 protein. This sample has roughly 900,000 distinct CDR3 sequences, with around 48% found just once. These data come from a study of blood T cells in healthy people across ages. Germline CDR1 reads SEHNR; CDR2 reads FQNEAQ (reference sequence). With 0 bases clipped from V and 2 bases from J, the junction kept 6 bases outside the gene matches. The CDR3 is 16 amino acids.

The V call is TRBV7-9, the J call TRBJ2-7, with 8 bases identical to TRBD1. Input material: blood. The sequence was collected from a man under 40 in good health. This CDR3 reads CASSLAYGTGTYEQYF. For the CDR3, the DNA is TGTGCCAGCAGCTTAGCGTACGGGACAGGCACCTACGAGCAGTACTTC.